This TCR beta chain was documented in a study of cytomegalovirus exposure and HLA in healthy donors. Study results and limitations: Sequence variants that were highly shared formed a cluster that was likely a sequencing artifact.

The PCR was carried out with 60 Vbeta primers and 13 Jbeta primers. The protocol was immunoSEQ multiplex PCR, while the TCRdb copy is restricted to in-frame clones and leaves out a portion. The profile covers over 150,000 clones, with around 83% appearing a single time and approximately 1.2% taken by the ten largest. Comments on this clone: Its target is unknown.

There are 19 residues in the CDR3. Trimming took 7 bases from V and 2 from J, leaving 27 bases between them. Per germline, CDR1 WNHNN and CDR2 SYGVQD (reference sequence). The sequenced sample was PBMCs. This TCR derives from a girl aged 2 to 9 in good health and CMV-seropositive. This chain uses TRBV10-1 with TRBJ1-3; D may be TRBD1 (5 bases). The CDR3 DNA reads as TGCGCCAGCATTCCCCCCACGGAGGGACCATCTTCGGCTGGAAACACCATATATTTT. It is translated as CASIPPTEGPSSAGNTIYF.